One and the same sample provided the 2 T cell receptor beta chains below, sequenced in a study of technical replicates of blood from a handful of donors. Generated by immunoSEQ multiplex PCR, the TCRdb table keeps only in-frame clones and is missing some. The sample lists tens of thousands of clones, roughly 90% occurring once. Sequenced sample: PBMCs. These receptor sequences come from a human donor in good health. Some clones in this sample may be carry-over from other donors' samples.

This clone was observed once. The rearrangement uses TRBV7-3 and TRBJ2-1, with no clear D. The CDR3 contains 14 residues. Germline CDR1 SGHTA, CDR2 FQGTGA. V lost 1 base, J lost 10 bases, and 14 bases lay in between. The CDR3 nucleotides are TGTGCCAGCAGCTTAAGTCCCCCCCCTGTGGAGCAGTTCTTC. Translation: CASSLSPPPVEQFF.

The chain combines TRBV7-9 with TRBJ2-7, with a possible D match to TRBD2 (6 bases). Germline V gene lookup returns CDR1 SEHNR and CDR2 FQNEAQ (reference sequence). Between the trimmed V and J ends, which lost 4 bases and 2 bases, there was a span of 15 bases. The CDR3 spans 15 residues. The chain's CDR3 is CASSSAGGTTYEQYF. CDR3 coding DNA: TGTGCCAGCAGCTCGGCAGGCGGGACCACCTACGAGCAGTACTTC.